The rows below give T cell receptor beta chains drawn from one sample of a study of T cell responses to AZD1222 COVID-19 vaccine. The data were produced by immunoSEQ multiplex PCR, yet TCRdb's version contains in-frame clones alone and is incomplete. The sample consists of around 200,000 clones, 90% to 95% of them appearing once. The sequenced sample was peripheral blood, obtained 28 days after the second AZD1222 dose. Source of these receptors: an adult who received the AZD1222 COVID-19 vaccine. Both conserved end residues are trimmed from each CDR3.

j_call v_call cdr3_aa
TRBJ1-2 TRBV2 ASVGQDYGYT
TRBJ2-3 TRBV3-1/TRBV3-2 ASSQGIRVGVRADTQY
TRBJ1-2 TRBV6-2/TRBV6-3 ASSYGTGGFVRGYT
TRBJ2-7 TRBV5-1 ASSLFGTESPSYEQY
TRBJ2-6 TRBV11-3 ASSPLLWGNSGANVLT
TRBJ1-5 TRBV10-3 AISERWSSNQPQH
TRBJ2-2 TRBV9 ASSVSYGRDITNTGELF
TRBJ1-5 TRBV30 AWSIGSNQPQH
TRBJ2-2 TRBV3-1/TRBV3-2 ASSLQGNTGELF
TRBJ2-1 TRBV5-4 ASSRVVGAAYNEQF
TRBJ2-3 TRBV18 ASSPGAGGTDTQY
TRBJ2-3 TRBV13 ASSSRGVDTDTQY
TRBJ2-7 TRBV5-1 ASSLRTTGRSSYEQY
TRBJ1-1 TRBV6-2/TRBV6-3 ASSPAGFNTEAF
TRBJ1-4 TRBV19 ASSPRQLGEKLF
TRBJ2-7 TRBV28 ASSTAGVDEQY
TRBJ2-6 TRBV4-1 ASSQGGFISSGANVLT
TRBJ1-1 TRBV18 ASSPRDIGTEAF
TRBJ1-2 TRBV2 ASSGAYGYT
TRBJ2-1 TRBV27 ASSFSGPYNEQF
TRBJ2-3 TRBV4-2 ASSQGTSGSADTQY
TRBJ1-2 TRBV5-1 ASGQPNLPGGYGYT
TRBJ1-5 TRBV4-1 ASSQDGSYSNQPQH
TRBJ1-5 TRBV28 ASSARGVGSSNQPQH
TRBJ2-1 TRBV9 ASSVGSGGAGEQF